A selection of T cell receptor beta chains follows, all from one sample in a study of blood T cell repertoires in COVID-19. TCRdb's copy holds only in-frame clones and misses some; the assay was immunoSEQ multiplex PCR. The repertoire has some 48,000 clones, roughly 84% of them found once; the top ten carry under 7%. The specimen sequenced was peripheral blood. The source of these receptors is a woman aged 55 to 70 with acute or convalescent COVID-19. Both conserved end residues are part of each CDR3. The D gene is left open where the match is weak. Rows give clone size only sometimes, using once, few, many, or a class for an expanded clone.

TGTGCCAGCAGCTTGGCGGGGGGCGCGACTAATGAAAAACTGTTTTTT	CASSLAGGATNEKLFF	TRBV5-6	TRBJ1-4	-	-
TGTGCCTGCCGGGACAGTCCCGGTAGCAATCAGCCCCAGCATTTT	CACRDSPGSNQPQHF	TRBV30	TRBJ1-5	TRBD1	-
TGTGCCAGCAGCCCCCGACAAGCGGGTAGCTCCTACGAGCAGTACTTC	CASSPRQAGSSYEQYF	TRBV7-2	TRBJ2-7	-	-
TGTGCCAGCAGCTTGGACAGGGCCAAAAACATTCAGTACTTC	CASSLDRAKNIQYF	TRBV5-4	TRBJ2-4	-	-
TGTGCCAGCAGCGATGGGACAGTGGCTGGAAACACCATATATTTT	CASSDGTVAGNTIYF	TRBV2	TRBJ1-3	TRBD1	-
TGTGCCAGCAGTGATACAGACAATCAGCCCCAGCATTTT	CASSDTDNQPQHF	TRBV2	TRBJ1-5	-	-
TGTGCCAGCAGACTCGACAGTTATAATTCACCCCTCCACTTT	CASRLDSYNSPLHF	TRBV3-1/TRBV3-2	TRBJ1-6	-	-
TGTGCCAGCAGCCAAGCGGGGACTAGCGGGTTGTGGGGCGCGAATGAGCAGTTCTTC	CASSQAGTSGLWGANEQFF	TRBV4-2	TRBJ2-1	TRBD2	-
TGTGCCAGCTCACCCCTGGGGCAGGGGGCATCAAATGGCTACACCTTC	CASSPLGQGASNGYTF	TRBV18	TRBJ1-2	TRBD1	-
TGTGCCAGCAGCCAGGGGGCGCAGGAAACTGAAGCTTTCTTT	CASSQGAQETEAFF	TRBV28	TRBJ1-1	TRBD1	-
TGCGCCAGCAGCTTGGTGACGGCACGGGAGGAAAATGGCTACACCTTC	CASSLVTAREENGYTF	TRBV5-1	TRBJ1-2	-	-
TGTGCCAGCAGCTTCTTAGCGGGAAAAACCGGGGAGCTGTTTTTT	CASSFLAGKTGELFF	TRBV11-2	TRBJ2-2	TRBD2	-
TGTGCCACCAGTGATGCAGGGAACAATCAGCCCCAGCATTTT	CATSDAGNNQPQHF	TRBV24-1	TRBJ1-5	-	-
TGTGCCAGCAGCTTAACAGCTGTCCGCACAGATACGCAGTATTTT	CASSLTAVRTDTQYF	TRBV7-3	TRBJ2-3	-	-
TGTGCCAGCAGTTACAGGGGACAGGCCGGAAACACCATATATTTT	CASSYRGQAGNTIYF	TRBV6-6	TRBJ1-3	TRBD1	once
TGCAGCGTTGAACCTGGGGGGGAGACCCAGTACTTC	CSVEPGGETQYF	TRBV29-1	TRBJ2-5	-	-
TGTGCCAGCAAGCTTACTACAGCTTTCTTT	CASKLTTAFF	TRBV6-6	TRBJ1-1	-	-
TGCGCCAGCAGCTTGACGGCGGTGAACACCGGGGAGCTGTTTTTT	CASSLTAVNTGELFF	TRBV5-1	TRBJ2-2	-	-
TGTGCCAGCAGCCTAGGGGGGACTAGCGGACAAAATGAGCAGTTCTTC	CASSLGGTSGQNEQFF	TRBV7-6	TRBJ2-1	TRBD2	-
TGTGCCAGCAGCAAGGGACTAGCGGGGTACACAGATACGCAGTATTTT	CASSKGLAGYTDTQYF	TRBV21-1	TRBJ2-3	-	-
TGTGCCAGCAGCCAACAAGCAGGGCGGAACACTGAAGCTTTCTTT	CASSQQAGRNTEAFF	TRBV3-1/TRBV3-2	TRBJ1-1	-	-
TGTGCCATCAGTGAGCGACAGACGAATCAGCCCCAGCATTTT	CAISERQTNQPQHF	TRBV10-3	TRBJ1-5	-	-
TGTGCTAGTGGCCACCGGGACAAGAACTACGAGCAGTACTTC	CASGHRDKNYEQYF	TRBV12-5	TRBJ2-7	-	-
TGTGCCAGCACGGCCCAAGCGGGGGGGACCCAGTACTTC	CASTAQAGGTQYF	TRBV2	TRBJ2-5	TRBD2	-
TGTGCCAGCAGCCAAGACAGGGGCAGGTACGAGCAGTACTTC	CASSQDRGRYEQYF	TRBV3-1/TRBV3-2	TRBJ2-7	-	-
TGTGCCAGCAGCGGCCGTAGCGGGAGAGTAGAGACCCAGTACTTC	CASSGRSGRVETQYF	TRBV7-2	TRBJ2-5	TRBD2	-
TGTGCCACACGGACTAGCGGCCCCTCAGATACGCAGTATTTT	CATRTSGPSDTQYF	TRBV10-3	TRBJ2-3	TRBD2	once